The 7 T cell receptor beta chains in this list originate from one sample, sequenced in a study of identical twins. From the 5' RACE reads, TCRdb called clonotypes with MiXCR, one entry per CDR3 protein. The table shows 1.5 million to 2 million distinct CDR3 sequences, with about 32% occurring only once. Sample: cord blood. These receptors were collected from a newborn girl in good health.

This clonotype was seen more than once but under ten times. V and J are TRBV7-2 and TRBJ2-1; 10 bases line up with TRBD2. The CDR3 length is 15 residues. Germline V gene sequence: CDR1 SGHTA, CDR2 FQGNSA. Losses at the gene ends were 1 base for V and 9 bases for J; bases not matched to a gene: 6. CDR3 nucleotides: TGTGCCAGCAGCTTAGAAGCGGGAGGGCCTATTGAGCAGTTCTTC. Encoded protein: CASSLEAGGPIEQFF.

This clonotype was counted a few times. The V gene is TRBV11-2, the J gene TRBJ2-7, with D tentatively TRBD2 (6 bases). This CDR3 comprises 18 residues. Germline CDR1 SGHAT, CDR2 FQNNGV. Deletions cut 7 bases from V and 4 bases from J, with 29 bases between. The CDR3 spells CASTYNTARGGRWYEQYF. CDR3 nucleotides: TGTGCCAGCACCTATAATACAGCCCGGGGAGGAAGATGGTACGAGCAGTACTTC. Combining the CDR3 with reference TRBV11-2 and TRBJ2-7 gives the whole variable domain EAGVAQSPRYKIIEKRQSVAFWCNPISGHATLYWYQQILGQGPKLLIQFQNNGVVDDSQLPKDRFSAERLKGVDSTLKIQPAKLEDSAVYLCASTYNTARGGRWYEQYFGPGTRLTVT.

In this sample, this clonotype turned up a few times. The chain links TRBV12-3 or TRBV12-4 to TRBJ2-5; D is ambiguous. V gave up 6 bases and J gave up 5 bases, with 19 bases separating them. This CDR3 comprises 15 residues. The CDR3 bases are TGTGCCAGCAGCCCCCCCCGGAGCCTCGGGGAGACCCAGTACTTC. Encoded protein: CASSPPRSLGETQYF.

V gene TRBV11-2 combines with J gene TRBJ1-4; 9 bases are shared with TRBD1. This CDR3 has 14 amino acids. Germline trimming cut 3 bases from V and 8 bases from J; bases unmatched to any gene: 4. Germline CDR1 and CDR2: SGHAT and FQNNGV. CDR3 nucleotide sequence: TGTGCCAGCAGCTTGGGGACAGGGAAAGAAAAACTGTTTTTT. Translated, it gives CASSLGTGKEKLFF.

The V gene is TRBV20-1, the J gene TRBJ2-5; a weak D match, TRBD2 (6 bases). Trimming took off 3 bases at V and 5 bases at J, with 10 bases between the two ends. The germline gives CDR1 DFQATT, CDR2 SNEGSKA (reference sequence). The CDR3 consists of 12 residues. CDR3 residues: CSASGSRETQYF. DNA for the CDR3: TGCAGTGCTAGCGGGAGTCGGGAGACCCAGTACTTC.

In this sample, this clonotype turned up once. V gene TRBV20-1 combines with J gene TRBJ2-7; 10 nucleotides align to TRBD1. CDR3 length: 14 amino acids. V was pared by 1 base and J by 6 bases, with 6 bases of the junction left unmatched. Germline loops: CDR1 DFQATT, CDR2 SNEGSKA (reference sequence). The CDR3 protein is CSARVLGQGIEQYF. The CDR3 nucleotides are TGCAGTGCTAGAGTTTTGGGACAGGGGATCGAGCAGTACTTC.

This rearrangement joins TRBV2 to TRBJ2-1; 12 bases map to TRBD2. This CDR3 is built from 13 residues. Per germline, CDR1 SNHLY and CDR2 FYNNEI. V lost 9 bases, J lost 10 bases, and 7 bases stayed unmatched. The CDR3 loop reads CARRLAGAYEQFF. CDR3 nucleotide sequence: TGTGCCAGAAGACTAGCGGGAGCCTACGAGCAGTTCTTC. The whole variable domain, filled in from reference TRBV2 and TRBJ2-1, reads EPEVTQTPSHQVTQMGQEVILRCVPISNHLYFYWYRQILGQKVEFLVSFYNNEISEKSEIFDDQFSVERPDGSNFTLKIRSTKLEDSAMYFCARRLAGAYEQFFGPGTRLTVL.